The source of this T cell receptor (beta chain) is a study of memory CD4+ T cells and cytomegalovirus serostatus. Turning to the study itself: Healthy Belgian adult donors included roughly nine CMV-positive and 20 to 30 CMV-negative people. Overall study results and limits: Repertoires predicted CMV serostatus with median bootstrapped AUC of around 0.96. The CMV-associated TCR signature appears largely within the CD4+ memory repertoire.

The CDR3 is 15 residues long. Germline V lookup: CDR1 SNHLY, CDR2 FYNNEI. V gave up 6 bases and J gave up 4 bases; unmatched junction bases: 9. Note on this clone: Antigen: not known.

The sort gate was single viable CD3+CD4+CD8-CD45RO+ cells for memory CD4+ T cells. Assay used: immunoSEQ multiplex PCR; TCRdb lists only in-frame clones, some missing. The sample yields some 60,000 clones, about 81% seen once. This receptor was taken from an adult in good health and CMV-seronegative. The chain recombines TRBV2 with TRBJ1-1, with 9 bases identical to TRBD1. The specimen was memory CD4+ T cells from blood. Here the CDR3 DNA reads TGTGCCAGCAGACAACAGGGGGCTGCGTCCACTGAAGCTTTCTTT. Translating it yields CASRQQGAASTEAFF.